Below, 20 T cell receptor beta chains from the same sample are listed, as sequenced in a study of T cell changes during pregnancy in multiple sclerosis. Sequencing used immunoSEQ multiplex PCR; TCRdb keeps in-frame clones, though not all of them. The sample carries 90,000 or so clones, around 93% recorded once. The sample here was peripheral blood, taken in the first trimester of pregnancy. These TCRs come from a female donor in good health, enrolled as a control in a pregnancy study.

V usage is TRBV28 and J usage is TRBJ2-2; 7 nucleotides match TRBD2. CDR3 size: 12 residues. J gave up 7 bases and V 7 bases, and 3 bases lay outside the gene matches. Germline CDR1 reads MDHEN; CDR2 reads SYDVKM. CDR3 DNA sequence: TGTGCCAGCATCTCGGGGGGCGGGGAGCTGTTTTTT. Translation gives CASISGGGELFF.

The rearrangement joins TRBV10-3 to TRBJ2-7; no definite D call. V lost 0 bases and J lost 3, with 3 bases in between. The CDR3 consists of 12 residues. The V gene's germline CDR1 is ENHRY and CDR2 SYGVKD. The CDR3 coding sequence is TGTGCCATCAGTGAGTCTTACTACGAGCAGTACTTC. Translation: CAISESYYEQYF.

This clone was picked up a small number of times. J is TRBJ2-7 and V is TRBV5-4; 8 nucleotides line up with TRBD1. The CDR3 totals 15 residues. J lost 6 bases, V lost 0 bases, and 8 bases had no gene match. CDR1 SGHNT and CDR2 YYREEE come from the germline V gene (reference sequence). CDR3 residues: CASSLAPGQGVEQYF. The CDR3 nucleotides read TGTGCCAGCAGCTTGGCTCCTGGACAGGGCGTCGAGCAGTACTTC.

The gene calls are TRBV7-2 and TRBJ2-1; the D gene is possibly TRBD1 (8 bases). This CDR3 has 14 residues. Germline V gives CDR1 SGHTA, CDR2 FQGNSA. With 2 bases removed from V and 7 bases from J, the gap between germline ends came to 12 bases. The CDR3 sequence is CASSLNRGGNEQFF. The CDR3 DNA sequence: TGTGCCAGCAGCTTAAACAGGGGGGGGAATGAGCAGTTCTTC. The full variable domain, completed using reference TRBV7-2 and TRBJ2-1, is GAGVSQSPSNKVTEKGKDVELRCDPISGHTALYWYRQSLGQGLEFLIYFQGNSAPDKSGLPSDRFSAERTGGSVSTLTIQRTQQEDSAVYLCASSLNRGGNEQFFGPGTRLTVL.

The V and J genes are TRBV30 and TRBJ1-1; possible D gene TRBD1, 5 bases. The CDR3 is 12 amino acids. V gave up 0 bases and J gave up 4 bases, with 6 bases separating them. In germline, CDR1 is GTSNPN, CDR2 SVGIG (reference sequence). CDR3 sequence: CAWSVRGTEAFF. CDR3 nucleotides: TGTGCCTGGAGTGTAAGGGGCACTGAAGCTTTCTTT.

J is TRBJ2-3 and V is TRBV7-3, with D maybe TRBD2 (6 bases). Germline V gene data show CDR1 as SGHTA and CDR2 as FQGTGA. CDR3 size: 14 residues. The V end lost 3 bases, the J end lost 6 bases, and 13 bases lay between the germline ends. The CDR3, as DNA: TGTGCCAGCAGCTTTGTTCCTCGGGGGGATACGCAGTATTTT. Encoded protein: CASSFVPRGDTQYF. Full variable domain (outside the CDR3, taken from reference TRBV7-3 and TRBJ2-3): GAGVSQTPSNKVTEKGKYVELRCDPISGHTALYWYRQSLGQGPEFLIYFQGTGAADDSGLPNDRFFAVRPEGSVSTLKIQRTERGDSAVYLCASSFVPRGDTQYFGPGTRLTVL.

The chain carries TRBV6-5 and TRBJ1-1; the match to TRBD1 covers 8 bases. V lost 1 base, J lost 1 base, and 5 bases stayed unmatched. The CDR3 has 16 residues. The germline CDR1 and CDR2 sequences are MNHEY and SVGAGI. The CDR3 region has the DNA TGTGCCAGCAGTTACTTATTACAGGGGGGGAACACTGAAGCTTTCTTT. Residues: CASSYLLQGGNTEAFF.

The CDR3, as DNA: TGTGCCAGCAGTTTCAGGGGCCTCAATGGCTACACCTTC. This gives the protein CASSFRGLNGYTF. The rearrangement links TRBV5-6 to TRBJ1-2, with D possibly TRBD1 on 6 matching bases. Germline V gene lookup returns CDR1 SGHDT and CDR2 YYEEEE. Trimming shortened V by 5 bases and J by 6 bases, and 14 bases separated the two germline ends. This CDR3 is built from 13 residues.

CDR3 residues: CASSTGGPNYGYTF. In DNA, the CDR3 is TGTGCCAGCAGCACAGGGGGCCCTAACTATGGCTACACCTTC. The J gene is TRBJ1-2, the V gene TRBV11-2; 9 nucleotides line up with TRBD1. The CDR3 extends over 14 amino acids. The V gene's germline CDR1 is SGHAT and CDR2 FQNNGV. The J segment lost 0 bases and the V segment lost 5 bases, leaving 1 base of the junction unmatched.

The J gene is TRBJ1-4, the V gene TRBV6-6, with D perhaps matching TRBD1 (5 bases). Germline CDR1 and CDR2: MNHNY and SVGAGI (reference sequence). This CDR3 contains 13 residues. The V end was cut by 5 bases, the J end by 6 bases, with 10 bases between. The CDR3 nucleotides are TGTGCCAGCAGTCGGGCAGGGTATGAAAAACTGTTTTTT. Amino acid sequence: CASSRAGYEKLFF.

V and J are TRBV19 and TRBJ1-1; 7 bases align to TRBD1. This CDR3 comprises 15 residues. Trimming cost V 5 bases and J 3 bases; bases outside gene matches: 9. Germline lookup yields CDR1 LNHDA and CDR2 SQIVND (reference sequence). Written as DNA, the CDR3 is TGTGCCAGTAGTGCAAGCCGGGACAGCCACACTGAAGCTTTCTTT. Translation: CASSASRDSHTEAFF.

The rearrangement joins TRBV29-1 to TRBJ1-2; no definite D call. The V gene lost 2 bases and the J gene lost 6 bases, with 13 bases spanning the gap. CDR1 SQVTM and CDR2 ANQGSEA come from the germline V gene. The CDR3 covers 13 residues. The CDR3 DNA follows: TGCAGCGTTGAAAGTCGGCGGTCGGATGGCTACACCTTC. It translates to CSVESRRSDGYTF. Together with reference TRBV29-1 and TRBJ1-2, the CDR3 gives the full variable domain: SAVISQKPSRDICQRGTSLTIQCQVDSQVTMMFWYRQQPGQSLTLIATANQGSEATYESGFVIDKFPISRPNLTFSTLTVSNMSPEDSSIYLCSVESRRSDGYTFGSGTRLTVV.

The CDR3 here is CAISESKIGTEDPYGYTF. The CDR3 DNA reads as TGTGCCATCAGTGAGTCGAAAATCGGGACAGAGGACCCGTATGGCTACACCTTC. The chain joins TRBV10-3 to TRBJ1-2; TRBD1 agrees at 7 bases. The CDR3 length is 18 residues. The V segment lost 0 bases and the J segment 5 bases; nucleotides outside the gene matches: 15. Per germline, CDR1 ENHRY and CDR2 SYGVKD.

The chain joins TRBV7-3 to TRBJ2-1; D is unresolved. This CDR3 has 15 residues. V dropped 1 base and J dropped 5 bases, with 12 bases sitting between them. CDR1 and CDR2 (germline): SGHTA, FQGTGA. CDR3 bases: TGTGCCAGCAGCTTAAATGTTCAACCAGACAATGAGCAGTTCTTC. Its translation is CASSLNVQPDNEQFF.

This chain links TRBV2 with TRBJ2-1, with D possibly TRBD1 on 6 matching bases. There are 12 residues in the CDR3. V dropped 3 bases and J dropped 9 bases, with 9 bases sitting between them. Germline-derived CDR1 and CDR2 are SNHLY and FYNNEI. This CDR3 is CASSDTGSEQFF. CDR3 nucleotides: TGTGCCAGCAGTGATACAGGGTCTGAGCAGTTCTTC.

The genes are TRBV7-8 and TRBJ2-3; 9 bases are a match to TRBD2. Germline V gives CDR1 SGHVS, CDR2 FQNEAQ. CDR3 size: 16 residues. Germline trimming cut 4 bases from V and 2 bases from J; bases unmatched to any gene: 7. CDR3 sequence reads: CASSSGVAGATDTQYF. DNA of the CDR3: TGTGCCAGCAGCTCCGGGGTAGCGGGGGCCACAGATACGCAGTATTTT.

This clone appeared a single time. The V gene is TRBV9, the J gene TRBJ1-2; D call uncertain. The germline gives CDR1 SGDLS, CDR2 YYNGEE. The V end lost 3 bases, the J end lost 2 bases, and 11 bases lay between the germline ends. CDR3 size: 14 residues. CDR3 nucleotides: TGTGCCAGCAGCGGACTGTACACCAACTATGGCTACACCTTC. This codes for CASSGLYTNYGYTF.

V and J are TRBV5-4 and TRBJ2-3, with D possibly TRBD1 on 5 matching bases. Germline V lookup: CDR1 SGHNT, CDR2 YYREEE (reference sequence). V was pared by 0 bases and J by 2 bases, with 13 bases between. The CDR3 is 16 amino acids. CDR3 sequence: CASSLGQNRPTDTQYF. The CDR3 DNA reads as TGTGCCAGCAGCTTGGGCCAGAACAGGCCCACAGATACGCAGTATTTT.

The gene calls are TRBV5-1 and TRBJ1-4, with 8 positions matching TRBD1. V was clipped by 5 bases and J by 8 bases; unmatched bases: 8. Germline CDR1 is SGHRS and CDR2 is YFSETQ. The CDR3 runs 14 residues. CDR3 amino acids: CASRRDRGGEKLFF. The CDR3 DNA reads as TGCGCCAGCAGACGAGACAGGGGAGGGGAAAAACTGTTTTTT.

This chain joins TRBV4-1 and TRBJ2-7; the match to TRBD1 covers 8 bases. Germline V lookup: CDR1 MGHRA, CDR2 YSYEKL. With 0 bases clipped from V and 2 bases from J, the junction kept 3 bases outside the gene matches. This CDR3 contains 15 residues. CDR3 protein: CASSQEHRGTYEQYF. DNA for the CDR3: TGCGCCAGCAGCCAAGAACACAGGGGGACCTACGAGCAGTACTTC.